The clone carrying this T cell receptor beta chain was observed a handful of times. Original methodology: Amplification with reference gene primers provided the estimates of nucleated cell counts. The protocol was immunoSEQ multiplex PCR, while the TCRdb copy is restricted to in-frame clones and leaves out a portion. Clonal size and the V and J genes are those of that table, whereas D and trimming came from the DNA. This table holds 200,000 to 250,000 clones, under 90% found once. The CDR3 contains 10 residues. Germline loops: CDR1 SQVTM, CDR2 ANQGSEA. Trimming shortened V by 5 bases and J by 6 bases, and 7 bases separated the two germline ends. This entry belongs to a study of blood T cell repertoires in COVID-19. Overall study: COVID-19 samples from acute and convalescent phases originated in the United States, Italy and Spain. Sample material is recorded as cDNA or gDNA derived from T cells, B-cell-depleted T cells, or PBMCs.

Sequenced: peripheral blood. The chain uses TRBV29-1 and TRBJ1-2; D call uncertain. The TCR comes from a man in his 60s who had recovered from COVID-19. CDR3 residues: CSVHRDGYTF. CDR3 nucleotide sequence: TGCAGCGTTCACCGAGATGGCTACACCTTC. Complete variable domain (other parts from reference TRBV29-1 and TRBJ1-2): SAVISQKPSRDICQRGTSLTIQCQVDSQVTMMFWYRQQPGQSLTLIATANQGSEATYESGFVIDKFPISRPNLTFSTLTVSNMSPEDSSIYLCSVHRDGYTFGSGTRLTVV.